This T cell receptor beta chain stems from a study of T cells in Graves' hyperthyroidism and ophthalmopathy. Study-level points and caveats: Ophthalmopathy onset followed model prediction by a median roughly 6.5 months. Among clonotypes expanded in thyroid above 0.001, most were also found in blood.

This clonotype came up a few times. Its antigen is as yet unknown. Researchers amplified the TCR beta CDR3 regions from RNA transcripts. HTBI primers were the set used in a first-round RT-PCR of the TCR CDR3. A single record per CDR3 protein comes from TCRdb applying MiXCR to the multiplex PCR reads. This sample has under 650,000 distinct CDR3 sequences, with roughly 17% found just once. Subjects aged 18 to 65 presented with newly diagnosed hyperthyroidism of less than 2 months' duration. The PBMCs were sourced from fresh peripheral blood (around 9.9 ml). Deletions cut 2 bases from V and 5 bases from J, with 16 bases between. The CDR3 sequence is 16 residues long. In germline, CDR1 is SGDLS, CDR2 YYNGEE.

The receptor's source is a woman aged 30 to 39 with Graves' hyperthyroidism. Specimen: blood. V gene TRBV9 combines with J gene TRBJ2-2; no definite D call. The CDR3 DNA sequence: TGTGCCAGCAGCGTTACGGACCGGGCCACGACCGGGGAGCTGTTTTTT. Protein sequence: CASSVTDRATTGELFF.